This is a list of T cell receptor beta chains from one sample in a study of blood T cells in healthy people across ages. TCRdb fed the 5' RACE reads into MiXCR, producing one record per CDR3 protein. The sample records fewer than 1 million distinct CDR3 sequences, more than 40% being singletons. Specimen: blood. These receptor sequences come from a man between 60 and 75 years old in good health. The CDR3 runs from the conserved cysteine through the conserved F or W. The D gene is left open where the match is weak. Clone size, where shown, is once, few, many, or a class for clones that have expanded.

j_gene | d_gene | v_gene | abundance | CDR3nt | CDR3aa
TRBJ1-1 | TRBD1 | TRBV10-3 | NA | TGTGCCATCAGTGAAACTAAAAGGACAGGGGGGACTGAAGCTTTCTTT | CAISETKRTGGTEAFF
TRBJ2-1 | TRBD2 | TRBV20-1 | NA | TGCAGTGCCAGAGATCGACTGACTAGCGGGGAAAACAATGAGCAGTTCTTC | CSARDRLTSGENNEQFF
TRBJ2-7 | NA | TRBV6-2/TRBV6-3 | NA | TGTGCCAGCAGTCTATACAAGAGCTCCTACAATGAGCAGTACTTC | CASSLYKSSYNEQYF
TRBJ1-2 | NA | TRBV6-2/TRBV6-3 | few | TGTGCCAGCAGTTACCAATTCGACAGGCCGTACACCTTC | CASSYQFDRPYTF
TRBJ1-4 | NA | TRBV6-1 | NA | TGTGCCAGCATGAGGGCGGCTAATGAAAAACTGTTTTTT | CASMRAANEKLFF
TRBJ2-1 | TRBD2 | TRBV5-5 | few | TGTGCCAGCAGTTTTATACTAGCGGGGGGCCACAATGAGCAGTTCTTC | CASSFILAGGHNEQFF
TRBJ2-1 | NA | TRBV24-1 | NA | TGTGCCACCAGTGGGCCCCCAGACTACAATGAGCAGTTCTTC | CATSGPPDYNEQFF
TRBJ2-5 | NA | TRBV5-1 | NA | TGCGCCAGCAGCTTGGAAATATCAGAAGGGGTAGAGACCCAGTACTTC | CASSLEISEGVETQYF
TRBJ1-4 | NA | TRBV5-6 | NA | TGTGCCTGCAGCGAAATTACAGGGAGCGCTTATGAAAAACTGTTTTTT | CACSEITGSAYEKLFF
TRBJ2-3 | TRBD2 | TRBV4-1 | NA | TGCGCCAGCAGCCAAGAACTACTAGCGGGGGTGGGGTTTACGCAGTATTTT | CASSQELLAGVGFTQYF
TRBJ1-2 | NA | TRBV18 | NA | TGTGCCAGCTCACTCCAGGGGCAGGACTATGGCTACACCTTC | CASSLQGQDYGYTF
TRBJ2-1 | TRBD2 | TRBV10-3 | few | TGTGCCATCAGGGATGGACTAGGATCCTACAATGAGCAGTTCTTC | CAIRDGLGSYNEQFF
TRBJ2-5 | TRBD2 | TRBV4-1 | NA | TGCGCCAGCAGCCAAGAAAGAGGACTAGCGGGGGGTGAAGAGACCCAGTACTTC | CASSQERGLAGGEETQYF
TRBJ2-7 | NA | TRBV5-6 | NA | TGTGCCAGCAGCTTAATATCTGACGGTAGCGTGGTGGAATACTCCTACGAGCAGTACTTC | CASSLISDGSVVEYSYEQYF
TRBJ2-5 | NA | TRBV3-1 | NA | TGTGCCAGCAGCCACCGGACGGGGTACTCGGTTGAGACCCAGTACTTC | CASSHRTGYSVETQYF
TRBJ1-1 | NA | TRBV6-5 | few | TGTGCCAGCAGCCCTCCCGGCTCGGGAAACACTGAAGCTTTCTTT | CASSPPGSGNTEAFF
TRBJ2-1 | NA | TRBV9 | NA | TGTGCCAGCAGCGCCCCCGGGACTCGCCAAGAGCAGTTCTTC | CASSAPGTRQEQFF
TRBJ1-2 | NA | TRBV4-3 | NA | TGCGCCAGCAGCCAAGTTCTAGTCCCCTATGGCTACACCTTC | CASSQVLVPYGYTF
TRBJ2-1 | NA | TRBV15 | NA | TGTGCCACCAGCAGACGGCGGGGAAGCTACAATGAGCAGTTCTTC | CATSRRRGSYNEQFF
TRBJ2-4 | TRBD2 | TRBV7-2 | few | TGTGCCAGCAGCCGGGGACTAGCGGAAAACATTCAGTACTTC | CASSRGLAENIQYF
TRBJ1-2 | TRBD1 | TRBV6-5 | NA | TGTGCCAGCACCAGGGACAGGGGAAACTATGGCTACACCTTC | CASTRDRGNYGYTF
TRBJ2-5 | NA | TRBV5-4 | NA | TGTGCCAGCAGCTTGAAGTCGGGGGACCAAGAGACCCAGTACTTC | CASSLKSGDQETQYF
TRBJ2-3 | NA | TRBV6-2/TRBV6-3 | NA | TGTGCCAGCAGGACTATCAGTGCGCAGTATTTT | CASRTISAQYF
TRBJ2-3 | NA | TRBV6-2/TRBV6-3 | NA | TGTGCCAGCCGAAAAGTGGGGGGCGTGTCAGATACGCAGTATTTT | CASRKVGGVSDTQYF
TRBJ1-2 | NA | TRBV12-3/TRBV12-4 | NA | TGTGCCAGCACCCCCAACGGGGGGAATGGCTACACCTTC | CASTPNGGNGYTF